Listed below are T cell receptor beta chains from one sample, sequenced in a study of Ad26.COV2.S vaccination and SARS-CoV-2 variants. Measured with immunoSEQ multiplex PCR; TCRdb has only the in-frame clones, and not every one. The sample holds approximately 300,000 clones, around 84% seen once. The sequencing used peripheral blood, collected in a trial of Ad26.COV2.S vaccine versus placebo. All receptors derive from a person aged 18-65 years who received the Ad26.COV2.S COVID-19 vaccine or a placebo. Each CDR3 is given with its conserved first and last residue. The order of the fields is clone size, J gene, D gene, V gene, CDR3 protein, CDR3 DNA. D genes are given only for firm matches. Some rows have no size entry. The others give once, few or many, or a class for an expanded clone.

clone size: .
J gene: TRBJ1-1
D gene: .
V gene: TRBV2
CDR3 protein: CATLRGMNTEAFF
CDR3 DNA: TGTGCCACCCTAAGGGGGATGAACACTGAAGCTTTCTTT

clone size: .
J gene: TRBJ1-2
D gene: TRBD1
V gene: TRBV19
CDR3 protein: CASSIGRQGRLRGYTF
CDR3 DNA: TGTGCCAGTAGTATAGGTCGACAGGGTCGGCTGAGGGGCTACACCTTC

clone size: once
J gene: TRBJ2-2
D gene: .
V gene: TRBV3-1/TRBV3-2
CDR3 protein: CASSQGRPGRTNTGELFF
CDR3 DNA: TGTGCCAGCAGCCAAGGACGGCCGGGACGGACGAACACCGGGGAGCTGTTTTTT

clone size: few
J gene: TRBJ1-1
D gene: .
V gene: TRBV25-1
CDR3 protein: CASSEYEAGLNTEAFF
CDR3 DNA: TGTGCCAGCAGTGAATATGAAGCGGGATTGAACACTGAAGCTTTCTTT

clone size: .
J gene: TRBJ1-2
D gene: TRBD1
V gene: TRBV19
CDR3 protein: CASSMSQGASSGYTF
CDR3 DNA: TGTGCCAGTAGTATGTCCCAGGGGGCGTCTAGCGGCTACACCTTC

clone size: .
J gene: TRBJ2-7
D gene: .
V gene: TRBV9
CDR3 protein: CASSLTGTTYEQYF
CDR3 DNA: TGTGCCAGCAGCCTCACAGGGACGACCTACGAGCAGTACTTC

clone size: few
J gene: TRBJ1-2
D gene: .
V gene: TRBV5-1
CDR3 protein: CASSYDGSPNYGYTF
CDR3 DNA: TGCGCCAGCAGTTATGACGGCAGTCCCAACTATGGCTACACCTTC

clone size: .
J gene: TRBJ1-5
D gene: .
V gene: TRBV27
CDR3 protein: CASRGEGLSNQPQHF
CDR3 DNA: TGTGCCAGCAGGGGAGAAGGGCTAAGCAATCAGCCCCAGCATTTT

clone size: once
J gene: TRBJ1-5
D gene: .
V gene: TRBV19
CDR3 protein: CASSIGGINQPQHF
CDR3 DNA: TGTGCCAGTAGTATAGGCGGGATCAATCAGCCCCAGCATTTT

clone size: .
J gene: TRBJ2-3
D gene: .
V gene: TRBV6-5
CDR3 protein: CASSSGTDTQYF
CDR3 DNA: TGTGCCAGCAGTTCAGGCACAGATACGCAGTATTTT

clone size: .
J gene: TRBJ1-5
D gene: TRBD1
V gene: TRBV25-1
CDR3 protein: CASRGEGAPQHF
CDR3 DNA: TGTGCCAGCAGAGGCGAGGGGGCGCCCCAGCATTTT

clone size: .
J gene: TRBJ1-5
D gene: TRBD1
V gene: TRBV7-8
CDR3 protein: CASSSRDRVQPQHF
CDR3 DNA: TGTGCCAGCAGCTCCCGGGACAGGGTGCAGCCCCAGCATTTT

clone size: many
J gene: TRBJ1-2
D gene: .
V gene: TRBV3-1/TRBV3-2
CDR3 protein: CASSQVAYGYTF
CDR3 DNA: TGTGCCAGCAGCCAAGTGGCCTATGGCTACACCTTC

clone size: .
J gene: TRBJ1-2
D gene: TRBD1
V gene: TRBV7-2
CDR3 protein: CASSLDRGNYGYTF
CDR3 DNA: TGTGCCAGCAGCTTAGACAGGGGAAACTATGGCTACACCTTC

clone size: .
J gene: TRBJ2-3
D gene: .
V gene: TRBV9
CDR3 protein: CASSASMRSMDTQYF
CDR3 DNA: TGTGCCAGCAGCGCCTCTATGCGTTCTATGGATACGCAGTATTTT

clone size: once
J gene: TRBJ2-5
D gene: .
V gene: TRBV7-3
CDR3 protein: CASSYAGSRTQYF
CDR3 DNA: TGTGCCAGCAGCTATGCAGGGTCGCGGACCCAGTACTTC

clone size: .
J gene: TRBJ2-7
D gene: .
V gene: TRBV6-5
CDR3 protein: CASSYSPIGSLNEQYF
CDR3 DNA: TGTGCCAGCAGTTACTCCCCCATCGGCAGTTTGAACGAGCAGTACTTC

clone size: .
J gene: TRBJ2-5
D gene: TRBD2
V gene: TRBV25-1
CDR3 protein: CASSGAGLAVETQYF
CDR3 DNA: TGTGCCAGCAGTGGGGCGGGACTAGCGGTTGAGACCCAGTACTTC

clone size: .
J gene: TRBJ1-5
D gene: .
V gene: TRBV3-1/TRBV3-2
CDR3 protein: CASSLWVDQPQHF
CDR3 DNA: TGTGCCAGCAGCCTGTGGGTGGACCAGCCCCAGCATTTT

clone size: .
J gene: TRBJ2-3
D gene: .
V gene: TRBV18
CDR3 protein: CASSPPIEPDTQYF
CDR3 DNA: TGTGCCAGCTCACCACCGATAGAACCAGATACGCAGTATTTT

clone size: .
J gene: TRBJ1-5
D gene: .
V gene: TRBV6-2/TRBV6-3
CDR3 protein: CASSYRGYGNQPQHF
CDR3 DNA: TGTGCCAGCAGTTATAGGGGGTATGGCAATCAGCCCCAGCATTTT

clone size: .
J gene: TRBJ1-3
D gene: .
V gene: TRBV30
CDR3 protein: CAWRHSSGNTIYF
CDR3 DNA: TGTGCCTGGAGACACAGCTCTGGAAACACCATATATTTT

clone size: .
J gene: TRBJ2-3
D gene: .
V gene: TRBV4-2
CDR3 protein: CASSQEASLGDTQYF
CDR3 DNA: TGTGCCAGCAGCCAAGAGGCCAGTTTGGGAGATACGCAGTATTTT

clone size: .
J gene: TRBJ2-7
D gene: TRBD1
V gene: TRBV6-5
CDR3 protein: CATRGAGTGVYEQYF
CDR3 DNA: TGTGCCACCCGGGGGGCCGGGACAGGGGTTTACGAGCAGTACTTC

clone size: .
J gene: TRBJ2-5
D gene: TRBD1
V gene: TRBV27
CDR3 protein: CASRTTGGETQYF
CDR3 DNA: TGTGCCAGCAGGACAACAGGGGGAGAGACCCAGTACTTC